These 8 T cell receptor beta chains came from one sample sequenced in a study of blood T cell repertoires in COVID-19. TCRdb keeps only in-frame clones here, not all; method: immunoSEQ multiplex PCR. The sample holds around 150,000 clones; 75% to 90% are singletons and the top ten take approximately 5.1%. Sequencing was carried out using PBMCs or T cells enriched from blood (not recorded which). The receptors were sampled from a man between 65 and 85 years old who had been exposed to COVID-19.

The J gene is TRBJ1-1, the V gene TRBV25-1, with TRBD1 matching 9 bases. The CDR3 sequence is 14 residues long. Losses at the gene ends were 6 bases for V and 3 bases for J; bases not matched to a gene: 5. Germline CDR1 reads MGHDK; CDR2 reads SYGVNS. This CDR3 reads CASSPDRGDTEAFF. The CDR3 DNA is TGTGCCAGCAGCCCGGACAGGGGTGACACTGAAGCTTTCTTT.

The V gene is TRBV12-5, the J gene TRBJ2-5; no clear D. This CDR3 spans 14 amino acids. V gave up 5 bases and J gave up 4 bases, with 14 bases separating them. Germline loops: CDR1 LGHNT, CDR2 FRNRAP. Here the CDR3 reads CASGPIEEGETQYF. DNA for the CDR3: TGTGCTAGTGGTCCGATCGAGGAAGGAGAGACCCAGTACTTC.

This clone was detected only once. The chain uses TRBV19 and TRBJ2-5, with D maybe TRBD1 (6 bases). The CDR3 runs 12 residues. Between the trimmed V and J ends, which lost 6 bases and 5 bases, there was a span of 10 bases. Germline CDR1 reads LNHDA; CDR2 reads SQIVND (reference sequence). The CDR3 sequence: CASRERGETQYF. CDR3 coding DNA: TGTGCCAGTAGGGAGAGGGGGGAGACCCAGTACTTC.

This rearrangement joins TRBV7-2 to TRBJ2-7, with 10 bases identical to TRBD1. This CDR3 is built from 15 residues. Germline CDR1 reads SGHTA; CDR2 reads FQGNSA. Losses at the gene ends were 5 bases for V and 3 bases for J; bases not matched to a gene: 7. CDR3 residues: CASSTAGTGDYEQYF. Here the CDR3 DNA reads TGTGCCAGCAGCACCGCCGGGACAGGGGACTACGAGCAGTACTTC.

V gene TRBV6-1 combines with J gene TRBJ2-1; possible D gene TRBD2, 5 bases. V lost 3 bases and J 2 bases, leaving 11 bases between the germline ends. Germline V gives CDR1 MNHNS, CDR2 SASEGT. The CDR3 has 15 residues. DNA of the CDR3: TGTGCCAGCAGTGAGTTAAGCGGAGCCTACAATGAGCAGTTCTTC. Residues: CASSELSGAYNEQFF.

The J gene is TRBJ1-1, the V gene TRBV7-9; D possibly corresponds to TRBD1 (6 bases). The germline V gene has CDR1 SEHNR and CDR2 FQNEAQ (reference sequence). This CDR3 spans 13 amino acids. Trimming cost V 3 bases and J 4 bases, with 9 bases left between them. In DNA form, the CDR3 reads TGTGCCAGCAGCTTTCAGGGGAGCACTGAAGCTTTCTTT. Translated, it gives CASSFQGSTEAFF.

This chain links TRBV12-3 or TRBV12-4 with TRBJ1-1; D is ambiguous. V was cut by 5 bases and J by 4 bases, with 5 bases left in between. The CDR3 runs to 11 residues. The CDR3 region is CASSRGTEAFF. In nucleotides, the CDR3 is TGTGCCAGCAGTCGGGGCACTGAAGCTTTCTTT.

V and J are TRBV10-1 and TRBJ1-1; TRBD1 is a possible D gene (5 bases). CDR1 is WNHNN and CDR2 is SYGVQD in the germline V gene (reference sequence). The CDR3 is 16 residues long. Trimming stripped 0 bases from V and 1 base from J, with 12 bases between. The CDR3 DNA sequence: TGCGCCAGCAGTGAGTCGCGGGGACGTTGGAACACTGAAGCTTTCTTT. This codes for CASSESRGRWNTEAFF.